This T cell receptor (beta chain) was sequenced in a study of T-cell reconstitution after alpha-beta-depleted transplantation in children. Findings and caveats of the study: Reportedly, alpha-beta T cells present about two months post-transplant originated from several hundred expanded clones of graft origin. Once a year had passed after transplant, T-cell counts and diversity came mostly from newly produced T cells. Recipient T cells and thymic progenitors that survived were the source of the high TCRbeta diversity seen at day 60 in some patients.

This clonotype was observed a handful of times. Its specificity is unknown. V was clipped by 1 base and J by 1 base, with 14 bases between them. This CDR3 comprises 17 residues. The germline V gene has CDR1 DFQATT and CDR2 SNEGSKA (reference sequence). The TCRbeta library was prepared with unique molecular identifiers. Using its own MiXCR run on the PCR reads, TCRdb lists one record per CDR3 protein. The sample has about 830,000 distinct CDR3 sequences; less than 20% are singletons. The sequence was obtained from a male patient younger than 18 who had a stem cell transplant for acute lymphoblastic leukemia, so the T cells may come from the graft donor. J is TRBJ2-6 and V is TRBV20-1; TRBD1 might be the D (6 bases). Sequences were derived from PBMCs, mostly from graft donor cells, sampled 360 days after TCRalphabeta/CD19-depleted stem cell transplant. CDR3 nucleotides: TGCAGTGCTAGAGGACAGGTCCGAATTTCTGGGGCCAACGTCCTGACTTTC. This codes for CSARGQVRISGANVLTF.